A single sample is the source of the 22 T cell receptor beta chains below, sequenced in a study of cytomegalovirus exposure and HLA in healthy donors. This table comes from immunoSEQ multiplex PCR, and its TCRdb copy is limited to in-frame clones, with some not included. Of about 160,000 clones listed, less than 90% were seen once; the top ten hold 2% to 2.5%. Sequenced sample: PBMCs. The receptor set was obtained from a woman under 30 in good health and CMV-seronegative.

The genes are TRBV7-2 and TRBJ2-1; D remains unclear. Germline lookup yields CDR1 SGHTA and CDR2 FQGNSA. Trimming cost V 4 bases and J 2 bases, with 6 bases left between them. The CDR3 is made up of 13 amino acids. CDR3: CASSSPPYNEQFF. The CDR3 region has the DNA TGTGCCAGCAGCTCCCCTCCCTACAATGAGCAGTTCTTC.

V usage is TRBV27 and J usage is TRBJ2-7; D uncertain. Deletions cut 5 bases from V and 4 bases from J, with 15 bases between. The CDR3 has 14 amino acids. From germline, CDR1 is MNHEY and CDR2 SMNVEV (reference sequence). The CDR3 sequence: CASSLNPSLYEQYF. CDR3 nucleotide sequence: TGTGCCAGCAGTCTCAACCCCTCGCTATACGAGCAGTACTTC.

V gene TRBV5-1 combines with J gene TRBJ2-7; 10 nucleotides align to TRBD2. J was trimmed by 2 bases and V by 4 bases; bases with no gene match: 12. Germline lookup yields CDR1 SGHRS and CDR2 YFSETQ. The CDR3 spans 17 residues. DNA of the CDR3: TGCGCCAGCAGCCCGGGACTAGCGAGAGGGTTTGCCTACGAGCAGTACTTC. Residues: CASSPGLARGFAYEQYF.

The rearrangement joins TRBV27 to TRBJ1-2, with D possibly being TRBD1 (5 bases). CDR1 MNHEY and CDR2 SMNVEV come from the germline V gene (reference sequence). V was pared by 7 bases and J by 8 bases, with 17 bases between. This CDR3 is 13 amino acids long. Here the CDR3 reads CASTQGWGRGYTF. Written as DNA, the CDR3 is TGTGCCAGCACCCAAGGGTGGGGCAGGGGCTACACCTTC.

The genes are TRBV4-1 and TRBJ2-7; TRBD2 might be the D (5 bases). Germline V gene data show CDR1 as MGHRA and CDR2 as YSYEKL. V lost 0 bases, J lost 1 base, and 13 bases lay in between. This CDR3 is 16 amino acids long. Here the CDR3 reads CASSQDDSTGSYEQYF. In DNA form, the CDR3 reads TGCGCCAGCAGCCAAGATGACTCTACGGGATCCTACGAGCAGTACTTC.

The chain uses TRBV30 and TRBJ1-1, with D tentatively TRBD1 (5 bases). This CDR3 spans 12 amino acids. Germline CDR1 is GTSNPN and CDR2 is SVGIG (reference sequence). With 0 bases removed from V and 5 bases from J, the gap between germline ends came to 7 bases. The CDR3 region has the DNA TGTGCCTGGAGTGTACGGGGGACTGAAGCTTTCTTT. It encodes CAWSVRGTEAFF.

This clone was picked up one time. The V and J genes are TRBV9 and TRBJ2-1; D possibly corresponds to TRBD1 (6 bases). Germline lookup yields CDR1 SGDLS and CDR2 YYNGEE. The ends were cut back, 3 bases at V and 5 bases at J, with 12 bases in the middle. CDR3 length: 14 amino acids. The CDR3 here is CASSALQGNNEQFF. The CDR3 nucleotides are TGTGCCAGCAGCGCACTACAGGGAAACAATGAGCAGTTCTTC.

The chain employs TRBV5-1 and TRBJ1-3; possibly TRBD1 for D (6 bases). Trimming stripped 0 bases from V and 8 bases from J, with 12 bases between. The CDR3 length is 14 residues. Germline loops: CDR1 SGHRS, CDR2 YFSETQ. The CDR3 region has the DNA TGCGCCAGCAGCTTGGCCCCCAGGGGTGACACCATATATTTT. Protein product: CASSLAPRGDTIYF.

The chain uses TRBV4-3 and TRBJ2-6; no firm D call. V was shortened by 3 bases and J by 0 bases, with 9 bases between the two germline ends. This CDR3 spans 16 amino acids. Germline-derived CDR1 and CDR2 are LGHNA and YSLEER. The CDR3 loop reads CASSHGRYSGANVLTF. CDR3 in DNA: TGCGCCAGCAGCCATGGCAGGTACTCTGGGGCCAACGTCCTGACTTTC.

The chain recombines TRBV27 with TRBJ1-2; tentative D call: TRBD1 (6 bases). V was shortened by 2 bases and J by 7 bases, with 8 bases between the two germline ends. CDR3 length: 12 amino acids. Germline values: CDR1 MNHEY, CDR2 SMNVEV (reference sequence). In nucleotides, the CDR3 is TGTGCCAGCAGTTTAAGAGGGGGTGGCTACACCTTC. This sequence encodes CASSLRGGGYTF.

The J gene is TRBJ2-1, the V gene TRBV10-2; 12 nucleotides match TRBD2. The CDR3 extends over 16 amino acids. V trimming: 6 bases; J trimming: 3 bases; junction bases outside the gene matches: 6. Germline assignment: CDR1 WSHSY and CDR2 SAAADI. The CDR3 sequence: CASRPPTSGSYNEQFF. CDR3 nucleotides: TGCGCCAGCAGGCCCCCGACTAGCGGGAGCTACAATGAGCAGTTCTTC.

The chain recombines TRBV29-1 with TRBJ2-3, with 8 nucleotides matching TRBD1. The CDR3 has 18 amino acids. The ends lost 3 bases at V and 0 bases at J; junction bases unmatched: 14. Germline V CDR1 and CDR2: SQVTM, ANQGSEA. The CDR3 sequence is CSVECRGPRPNSTDTQYF. The CDR3 DNA sequence: TGCAGCGTTGAGTGCAGGGGGCCTCGACCTAATAGCACAGATACGCAGTATTTT.

This clone turned up a few times. The chain couples TRBV5-1 to TRBJ1-2; the D gene is possibly TRBD1 (5 bases). CDR3 size: 13 residues. CDR1 and CDR2 from the germline V gene are SGHRS and YFSETQ. The V and J ends lost 1 base and 6 bases respectively, with 10 bases between them. CDR3 bases: TGCGCCAGCAGCTTGTCAAAGGGGCATGGCTACACCTTC. It specifies CASSLSKGHGYTF.

This clone came up a few times. The chain employs TRBV5-6 and TRBJ2-7; tentative D call: TRBD1 (5 bases). The CDR3 spans 13 residues. V gave up 0 bases and J gave up 7 bases, with 11 bases separating them. The germline gives CDR1 SGHDT, CDR2 YYEEEE. The CDR3 here is CASSLAAGPEQYF. The CDR3 DNA reads TGTGCCAGCAGCTTGGCGGCAGGGCCAGAGCAGTACTTC.

The rearrangement links TRBV11-2 to TRBJ2-3; TRBD1 matches at 9 bases. V shed 1 base and J 1 base; nucleotides not matched to a gene: 0. This CDR3 has 15 residues. CDR1 SGHAT and CDR2 FQNNGV come from the germline V gene. The CDR3 region has the DNA TGTGCCAGCAGCTTAGGGACAGGGGGCACAGATACGCAGTATTTT. This codes for CASSLGTGGTDTQYF.

The V gene is TRBV7-9, the J gene TRBJ2-3; D remains unclear. V lost 5 bases to trimming and J lost 7 bases, with 13 bases between them. From germline, CDR1 is SEHNR and CDR2 FQNEAQ (reference sequence). CDR3 length: 13 amino acids. CDR3 residues: CASSPPSIYTQYF. CDR3 bases: TGTGCCAGCAGCCCCCCGAGCATCTATACGCAGTATTTT.

V gene TRBV12-5 combines with J gene TRBJ1-5; 11 bases agree with TRBD1. Germline V gene lookup returns CDR1 LGHNT and CDR2 FRNRAP. CDR3 size: 18 residues. V trimming: 0 bases; J trimming: 4 bases; junction bases outside the gene matches: 8. In nucleotides, the CDR3 is TGTGCTAGTGGTTTGGTAAAGGGCGGGACAGGGGGGAATCAGCCCCAGCATTTT. It codes for CASGLVKGGTGGNQPQHF.

This chain links TRBV5-1 with TRBJ1-5, with no clear D. Trimming cost V 0 bases and J 5 bases, with 12 bases left between them. The CDR3 consists of 15 residues. CDR1 is SGHRS, CDR2 YFSETQ, per germline. The CDR3 DNA is TGCGCCAGCAGCTTGGATGGGAGTGGGTATCAGCCCCAGCATTTT. It translates to CASSLDGSGYQPQHF. Full variable domain (outside the CDR3, taken from reference TRBV5-1 and TRBJ1-5): KAGVTQTPRYLIKTRGQQVTLSCSPISGHRSVSWYQQTPGQGLQFLFEYFSETQRNKGNFPGRFSGRQFSNSRSEMNVSTLELGDSALYLCASSLDGSGYQPQHFGDGTRLSIL.

The V call is TRBV5-4, the J call TRBJ1-6, with D uncertain. The CDR3 is 15 amino acids. Trimming took 4 bases from V and 2 from J, leaving 10 bases between them. Germline V gene sequence: CDR1 SGHNT, CDR2 YYREEE (reference sequence). CDR3: CASSIVGAYNSPLHF. The CDR3, as DNA: TGTGCCAGCAGCATCGTCGGGGCCTATAATTCACCCCTCCACTTT.

This clone was recorded only once. The rearrangement joins TRBV5-1 to TRBJ2-5; D possibly corresponds to TRBD2 (6 bases). The CDR3 has 15 residues. Trimming pared 7 bases from V and 5 bases from J, leaving 21 bases between. The V gene's germline CDR1 is SGHRS and CDR2 YFSETQ. The DNA for the CDR3 is TGCGCCAGCTCGCCGGGACCCCAGCGGGCGGAGACCCAGTACTTC. It encodes CASSPGPQRAETQYF.

This clone was picked up one time. V and J are TRBV27 and TRBJ2-7; 9 nucleotides align to TRBD2. Trimming removed 4 bases from V and 1 base from J; junction bases left unmatched: 2. Germline CDR1 MNHEY, CDR2 SMNVEV (reference sequence). The CDR3 is 14 amino acids. CDR3 sequence reads: CASSSGLASYEQYF. The CDR3 bases are TGTGCCAGCAGTTCGGGACTAGCTTCCTACGAGCAGTACTTC.

DNA of the CDR3: TGCGCCAGCAGCACGCAGGGAACAGACGGAAACACCATATATTTT. Amino acid sequence: CASSTQGTDGNTIYF. The chain has TRBV5-1 and TRBJ1-3, with D possibly being TRBD1 (5 bases). Trimming left V 4 bases short and J 4 bases short, with 15 bases between. This CDR3 region has 15 residues. The germline CDR1 and CDR2 sequences are SGHRS and YFSETQ.